This record concerns one T cell receptor (beta chain) sequence. This CDR3 comprises 13 residues. V was clipped by 3 bases and J by 11 bases, with 16 bases between them. Assay: immunoSEQ multiplex PCR; the TCRdb copy retains only in-frame clones and omits some. The sample has 140,000 or so clones, approximately 88% seen once. This entry is derived from a study of blood T cell repertoires in COVID-19. Source material: peripheral blood. The sequence was obtained from a human donor in a cohort sampled during active COVID-19. The chain employs TRBV12-3 or TRBV12-4 and TRBJ1-2; tentatively, D is TRBD1 (6 bases). CDR3 region: CASSFRGSGLYTF. CDR3 nucleotides: TGTGCCAGCAGTTTTAGGGGGTCCGGGTTGTACACCTTC.